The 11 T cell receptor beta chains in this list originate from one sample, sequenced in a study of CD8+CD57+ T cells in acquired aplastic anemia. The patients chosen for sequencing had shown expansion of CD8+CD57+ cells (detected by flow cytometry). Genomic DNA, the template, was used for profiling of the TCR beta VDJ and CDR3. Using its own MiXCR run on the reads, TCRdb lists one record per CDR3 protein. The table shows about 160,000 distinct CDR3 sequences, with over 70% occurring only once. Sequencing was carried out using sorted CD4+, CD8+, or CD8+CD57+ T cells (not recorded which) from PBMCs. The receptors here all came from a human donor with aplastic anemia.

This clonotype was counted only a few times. CDR3 DNA: TGTGCCAGCAGCAATCCTAGCCGACCCTACGAGCAGTACTTC. Protein sequence: CASSNPSRPYEQYF. The chain links TRBV14 to TRBJ2-7; a weak D match, TRBD2 (5 bases). V gave up 5 bases and J gave up 2 bases, with 13 bases separating them. The CDR3 has 14 residues. Germline CDR1 is SGHDN and CDR2 is FVKESK. Full variable domain (missing parts from reference TRBV14 and TRBJ2-7): EAGVTQFPSHSVIEKGQTVTLRCDPISGHDNLYWYRRVMGKEIKFLLHFVKESKQDESGMPNNRFLAERTGGTYSTLKVQPAELEDSGVYFCASSNPSRPYEQYFGPGTRLTVT.

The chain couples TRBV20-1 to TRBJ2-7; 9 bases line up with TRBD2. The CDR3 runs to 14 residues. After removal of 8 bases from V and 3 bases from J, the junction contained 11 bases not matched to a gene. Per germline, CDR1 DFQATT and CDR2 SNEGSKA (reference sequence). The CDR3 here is CSTTKAGGNYEQYF. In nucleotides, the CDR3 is TGCAGTACCACCAAAGCGGGAGGTAACTACGAGCAGTACTTC.

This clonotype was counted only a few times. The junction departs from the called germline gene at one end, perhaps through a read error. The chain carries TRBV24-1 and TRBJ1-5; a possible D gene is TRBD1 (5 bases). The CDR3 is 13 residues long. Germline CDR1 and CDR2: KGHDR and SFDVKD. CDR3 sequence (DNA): TGTGCTACCAGTTGGGGGAGCAATCAGCCCCAGCATTTT. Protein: CATSWGSNQPQHF.

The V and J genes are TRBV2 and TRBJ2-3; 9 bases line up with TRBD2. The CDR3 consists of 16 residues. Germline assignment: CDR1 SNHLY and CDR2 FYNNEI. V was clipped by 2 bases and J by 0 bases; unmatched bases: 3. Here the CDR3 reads CASSELSGRSTDTQYF. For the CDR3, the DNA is TGTGCCAGCAGTGAACTTAGCGGGAGAAGCACAGATACGCAGTATTTT.

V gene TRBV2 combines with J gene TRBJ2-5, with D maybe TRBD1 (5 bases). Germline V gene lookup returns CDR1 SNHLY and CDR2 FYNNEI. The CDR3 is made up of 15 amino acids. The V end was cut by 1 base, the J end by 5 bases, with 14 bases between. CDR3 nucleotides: TGTGCCAGCAGTGAAGACAGGTCGAAAAGGGAGACCCAGTACTTC. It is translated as CASSEDRSKRETQYF.

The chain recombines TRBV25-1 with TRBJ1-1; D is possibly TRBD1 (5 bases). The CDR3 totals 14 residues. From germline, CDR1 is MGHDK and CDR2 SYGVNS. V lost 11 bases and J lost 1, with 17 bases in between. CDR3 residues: CACKKGPTNTEAFF. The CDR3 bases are TGTGCCTGCAAGAAGGGACCGACGAACACTGAAGCTTTCTTT.

In DNA, the CDR3 is TGTGCCAGCAGCTTGGACAGGAAAGAGACCCAGTACTTC. As protein: CASSLDRKETQYF. The chain recombines TRBV5-6 with TRBJ2-5; D might be TRBD1 (5 bases). Germline V lookup: CDR1 SGHDT, CDR2 YYEEEE. V was trimmed by 0 bases and J by 3 bases, leaving 6 bases between them. The CDR3 has 13 residues.

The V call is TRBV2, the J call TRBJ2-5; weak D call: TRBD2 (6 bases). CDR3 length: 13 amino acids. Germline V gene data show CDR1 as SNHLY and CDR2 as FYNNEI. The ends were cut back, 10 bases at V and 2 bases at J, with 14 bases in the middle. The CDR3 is CATARAGQETQYF. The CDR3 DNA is TGTGCCACCGCGAGGGCGGGACAAGAGACCCAGTACTTC.

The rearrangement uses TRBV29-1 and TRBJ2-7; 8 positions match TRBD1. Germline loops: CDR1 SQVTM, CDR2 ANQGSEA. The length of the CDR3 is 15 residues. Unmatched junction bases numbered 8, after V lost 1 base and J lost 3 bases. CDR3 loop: CSVEGRSGTGYEQYF. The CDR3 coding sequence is TGCAGCGTTGAAGGCAGGTCCGGGACAGGCTACGAGCAGTACTTC.

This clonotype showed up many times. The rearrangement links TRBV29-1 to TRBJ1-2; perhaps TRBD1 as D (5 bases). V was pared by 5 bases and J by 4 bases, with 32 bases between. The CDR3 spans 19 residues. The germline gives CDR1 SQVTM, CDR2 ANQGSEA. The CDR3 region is CSVQHLILGLSGSTYGYTF. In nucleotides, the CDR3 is TGCAGCGTTCAACACCTGATTCTGGGACTTTCAGGGTCAACCTATGGCTACACCTTC.

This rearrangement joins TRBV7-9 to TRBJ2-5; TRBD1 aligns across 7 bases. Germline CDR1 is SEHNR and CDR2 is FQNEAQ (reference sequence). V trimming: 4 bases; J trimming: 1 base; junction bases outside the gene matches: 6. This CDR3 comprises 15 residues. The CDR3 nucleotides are TGTGCCAGCAGCTCATTCCGGGACAGCCAAGAGACCCAGTACTTC. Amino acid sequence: CASSSFRDSQETQYF. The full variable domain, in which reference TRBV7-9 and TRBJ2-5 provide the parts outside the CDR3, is DTGVSQNPRHKITKRGQNVTFRCDPISEHNRLYWYRQTLGQGPEFLTYFQNEAQLEKSRLLSDRFSAERPKGSFSTLEIQRTEQGDSAMYLCASSSFRDSQETQYFGPGTRLLVL.